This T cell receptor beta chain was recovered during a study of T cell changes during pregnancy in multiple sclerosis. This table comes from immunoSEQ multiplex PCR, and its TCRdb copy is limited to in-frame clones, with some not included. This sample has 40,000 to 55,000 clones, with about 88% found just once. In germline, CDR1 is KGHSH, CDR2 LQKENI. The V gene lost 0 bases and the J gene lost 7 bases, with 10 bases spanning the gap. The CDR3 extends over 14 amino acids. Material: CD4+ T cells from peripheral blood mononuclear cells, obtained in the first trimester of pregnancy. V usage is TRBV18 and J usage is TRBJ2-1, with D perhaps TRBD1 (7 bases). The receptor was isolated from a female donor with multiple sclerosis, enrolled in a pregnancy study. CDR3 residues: CASSPPPGGNEQFF. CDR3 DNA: TGTGCCAGCTCACCACCCCCAGGGGGGAATGAGCAGTTCTTC. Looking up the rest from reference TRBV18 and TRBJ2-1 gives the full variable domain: NAGVMQNPRHLVRRRGQEARLRCSPMKGHSHVYWYRQLPEEGLKFMVYLQKENIIDESGMPKERFSAEFPKEGPSILRIQQVVRGDSAAYFCASSPPPGGNEQFFGPGTRLTVL.